The clone carrying this T cell receptor (beta chain) occurred once. This CDR3 has 15 residues. V lost 5 bases and J lost 3, with 17 bases in between. CDR1 and CDR2 from the germline V gene are SGHNT and YENEEA. Produced via immunoSEQ multiplex PCR; TCRdb's table is partial and in-frame only. The repertoire has about 21,000 clones, 80% to 90% of them found once; the top ten carry approximately 23%. This entry comes from a study of control samples from healthy donors and cancer patients. The sequenced material came from PBMCs. The receptor was derived from a man aged 55 to 70 with colorectal cancer. V is TRBV11-3 and J is TRBJ2-7; D perhaps matches TRBD1 (5 bases). The CDR3 DNA sequence: TGTGCCAGCAGCCCCCGCTTTGGGCAGGGCTACGAGCAGTACTTC. It codes for CASSPRFGQGYEQYF.